This TCR beta chain was captured by sequencing in a study of T cell responses to AZD1222 COVID-19 vaccine. Profiling relied on immunoSEQ multiplex PCR, and the TCRdb table lists in-frame clones only, not all of them. The sample consists of about 120,000 clones, approximately 92% of them appearing once. The CDR3 sequence is 16 residues long. Germline loops: CDR1 MGHRA, CDR2 YSYEKL. V gave up 2 bases and J gave up 5 bases; unmatched junction bases: 9. The rearrangement uses TRBV4-1 and TRBJ1-2; TRBD1 aligns across 9 bases. Sequences were derived from peripheral blood, sampled on day 0 of AZD1222 vaccination. The receptor was derived from an adult in good health. CDR3 DNA: TGCGCCAGCAGCCAACCTCGGGACAGGGAGAATTATGGCTACACCTTC. Its protein product is CASSQPRDRENYGYTF.